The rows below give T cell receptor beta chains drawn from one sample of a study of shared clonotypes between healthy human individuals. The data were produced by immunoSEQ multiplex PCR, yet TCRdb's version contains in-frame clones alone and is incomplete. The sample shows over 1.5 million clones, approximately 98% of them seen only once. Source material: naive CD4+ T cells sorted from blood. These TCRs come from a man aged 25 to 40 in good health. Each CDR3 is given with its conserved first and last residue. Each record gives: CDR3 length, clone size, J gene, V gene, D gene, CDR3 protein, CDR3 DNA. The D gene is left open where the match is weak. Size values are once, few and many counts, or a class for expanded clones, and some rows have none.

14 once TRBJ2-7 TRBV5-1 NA CASRKDRNSYEQYF TGCGCCAGCAGGAAAGACAGGAACTCCTACGAGCAGTACTTC
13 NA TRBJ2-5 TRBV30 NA CAWAGKAWETQYF TGTGCCTGGGCCGGCAAGGCCTGGGAGACCCAGTACTTC
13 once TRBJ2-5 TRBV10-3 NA CAIGSERQETQYF TGTGCCATCGGGTCGGAGCGGCAAGAGACCCAGTACTTC
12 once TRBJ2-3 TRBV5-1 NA CASSFDLDTQYF TGCGCCAGCAGCTTCGACTTGGATACGCAGTATTTT
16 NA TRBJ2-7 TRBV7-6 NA CASSLKGQGGFVEQYF TGTGCCAGCAGCTTAAAGGGGCAGGGGGGATTCGTCGAGCAGTACTTC
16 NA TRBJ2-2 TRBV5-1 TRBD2 CASSLVAGTNTGELFF TGCGCCAGCAGCTTGGTAGCGGGAACGAACACCGGGGAGCTGTTTTTT
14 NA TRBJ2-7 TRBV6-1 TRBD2 CASRWTSELYEQYF TGTGCCAGCCGATGGACTAGCGAACTCTACGAGCAGTACTTC
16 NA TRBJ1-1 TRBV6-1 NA CASSEGFRLVNTEAFF TGTGCCAGCAGTGAAGGTTTTCGTCTAGTGAACACTGAAGCTTTCTTT
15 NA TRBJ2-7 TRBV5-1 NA CASSLDVEFSYEQYF TGCGCCAGCAGCTTGGACGTGGAGTTCAGCTACGAGCAGTACTTC
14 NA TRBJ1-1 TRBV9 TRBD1 CASSVAGGGTEAFF TGTGCCAGCAGCGTAGCAGGGGGAGGGACTGAAGCTTTCTTT
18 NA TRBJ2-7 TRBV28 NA CASRYHARTGRSSYEQYF TGTGCCAGCAGATACCATGCCCGCACAGGGAGGAGCTCCTACGAGCAGTACTTC
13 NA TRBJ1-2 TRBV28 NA CASSLTAGFGYTF TGTGCCAGCAGTTTAACGGCGGGGTTTGGCTACACCTTC
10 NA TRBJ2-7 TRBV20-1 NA CSARVEEQYF TGCAGTGCTAGAGTAGAGGAGCAGTACTTC
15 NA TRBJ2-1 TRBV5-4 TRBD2 CASSLGGLGGGEQFF TGTGCCAGCAGCTTGGGAGGGCTCGGCGGGGGTGAGCAGTTCTTC
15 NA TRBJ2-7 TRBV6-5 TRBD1 CASGSKGRGHYEQYF TGTGCCAGCGGATCCAAGGGAAGGGGGCACTACGAGCAGTACTTC
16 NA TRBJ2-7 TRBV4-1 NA CASSQEIPGREYEQYF TGCGCCAGCAGCCAAGAGATCCCGGGCAGAGAATACGAGCAGTACTTC
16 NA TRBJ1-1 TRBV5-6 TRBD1 CASSVTGTGVDTEAFF TGTGCCAGCAGCGTTACCGGGACAGGCGTCGACACTGAAGCTTTCTTT
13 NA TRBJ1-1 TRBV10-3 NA CAIRSTSNTEAFF TGTGCCATCAGATCAACCTCGAACACTGAAGCTTTCTTT
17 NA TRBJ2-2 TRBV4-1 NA CASSQDFRGANTGELFF TGCGCCAGCAGCCAAGATTTTAGAGGTGCGAACACCGGGGAGCTGTTTTTT
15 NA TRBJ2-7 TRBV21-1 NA CASSKTRTGIYEQYF TGTGCCAGCAGCAAGACTAGGACAGGGATTTACGAGCAGTACTTC
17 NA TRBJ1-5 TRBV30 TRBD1 CAWTPLRQGARGQPQHF TGTGCCTGGACCCCCTTACGACAGGGGGCGCGGGGTCAGCCCCAGCATTTT
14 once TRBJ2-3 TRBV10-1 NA CASSDGGSADTQYF TGCGCCAGCAGTGATGGGGGTAGTGCAGATACGCAGTATTTT
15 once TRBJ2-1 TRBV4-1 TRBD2 CASSQELAGANEQFF TGCGCCAGCAGCCAAGAACTAGCGGGAGCCAATGAGCAGTTCTTC
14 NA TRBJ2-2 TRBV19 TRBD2 CASNREGVTGELFF TGTGCCAGTAACCGGGAGGGCGTCACCGGGGAGCTGTTTTTT
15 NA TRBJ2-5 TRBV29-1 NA CSVEVLLWREETQYF TGCAGCGTTGAAGTTCTACTATGGAGAGAAGAGACCCAGTACTTC
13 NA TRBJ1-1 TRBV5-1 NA CASSSPTNTEAFF TGCGCCAGCAGCTCTCCTACTAACACTGAAGCTTTCTTT
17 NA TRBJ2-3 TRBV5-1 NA CASSLRVQRTSTDTQYF TGCGCCAGCAGCTTGAGGGTCCAACGAACTAGCACAGATACGCAGTATTTT
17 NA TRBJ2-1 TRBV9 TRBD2 CASSVDVAGGYYNEQFF TGTGCCAGCAGCGTAGATGTAGCGGGAGGATACTACAATGAGCAGTTCTTC
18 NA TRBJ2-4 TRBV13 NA CASSPSLGGGPTKNIQYF TGTGCCAGCAGCCCGTCACTCGGAGGGGGGCCCACCAAAAACATTCAGTACTTC